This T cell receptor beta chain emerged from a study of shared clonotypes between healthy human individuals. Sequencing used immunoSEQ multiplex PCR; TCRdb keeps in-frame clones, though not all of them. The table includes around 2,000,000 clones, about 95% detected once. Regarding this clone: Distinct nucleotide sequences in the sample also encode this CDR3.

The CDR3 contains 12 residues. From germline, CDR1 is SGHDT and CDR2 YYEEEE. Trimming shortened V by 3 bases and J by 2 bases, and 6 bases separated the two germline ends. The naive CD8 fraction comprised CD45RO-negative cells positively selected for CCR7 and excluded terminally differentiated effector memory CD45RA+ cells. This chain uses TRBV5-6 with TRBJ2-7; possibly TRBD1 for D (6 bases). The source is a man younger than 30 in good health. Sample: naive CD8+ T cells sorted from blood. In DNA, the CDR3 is TGTGCCAGCAGCTGGGACACCTACGAGCAGTACTTC. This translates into CASSWDTYEQYF. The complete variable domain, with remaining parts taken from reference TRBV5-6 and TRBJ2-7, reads DAGVTQSPTHLIKTRGQQVTLRCSPKSGHDTVSWYQQALGQGPQFIFQYYEEEERQRGNFPDRFSGHQFPNYSSELNVNALLLGDSALYLCASSWDTYEQYFGPGTRLTVT.